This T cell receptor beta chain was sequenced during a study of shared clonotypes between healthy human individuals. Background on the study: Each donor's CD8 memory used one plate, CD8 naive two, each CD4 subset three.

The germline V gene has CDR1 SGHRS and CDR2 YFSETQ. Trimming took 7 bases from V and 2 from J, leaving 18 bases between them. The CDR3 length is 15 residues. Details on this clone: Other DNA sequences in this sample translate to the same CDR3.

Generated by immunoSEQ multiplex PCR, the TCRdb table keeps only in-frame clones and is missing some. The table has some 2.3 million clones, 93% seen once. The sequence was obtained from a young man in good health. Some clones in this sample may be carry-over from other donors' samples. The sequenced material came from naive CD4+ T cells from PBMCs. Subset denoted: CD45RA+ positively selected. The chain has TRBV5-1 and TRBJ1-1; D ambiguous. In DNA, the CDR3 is TGCGCCAGCCGGCCTTTAGGGCAGCAAAACACTGAAGCTTTCTTT. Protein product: CASRPLGQQNTEAFF.